This T cell receptor beta chain was identified during a study of cytomegalovirus exposure and HLA in healthy donors. The wider study: The same platform as the 500 to 700 first-cohort repertoires was used for the 95 to 150 validation repertoires, a later analysis reported.

Some clones are missing from TCRdb's copy, which holds only in-frame ones; the method was immunoSEQ multiplex PCR. The repertoire has about 110,000 clones, 70% to 90% of them found once; the top ten carry 3% to 3.5%. The CDR3 consists of 15 residues. Germline CDR1 reads MNHEY; CDR2 reads SMNVEV (reference sequence). With V trimmed by 3 bases and J by 2 bases, 6 bases remained unmatched. The chain employs TRBV27 and TRBJ2-7, with 8 bases fitting TRBD2. Specimen: PBMCs. The TCR originated in a woman between 18 and 29 years old in good health and CMV-seronegative. CDR3 protein: CASSFAGGQTYEQYF. Written as DNA, the CDR3 is TGTGCCAGCAGTTTTGCGGGGGGCCAAACCTACGAGCAGTACTTC.